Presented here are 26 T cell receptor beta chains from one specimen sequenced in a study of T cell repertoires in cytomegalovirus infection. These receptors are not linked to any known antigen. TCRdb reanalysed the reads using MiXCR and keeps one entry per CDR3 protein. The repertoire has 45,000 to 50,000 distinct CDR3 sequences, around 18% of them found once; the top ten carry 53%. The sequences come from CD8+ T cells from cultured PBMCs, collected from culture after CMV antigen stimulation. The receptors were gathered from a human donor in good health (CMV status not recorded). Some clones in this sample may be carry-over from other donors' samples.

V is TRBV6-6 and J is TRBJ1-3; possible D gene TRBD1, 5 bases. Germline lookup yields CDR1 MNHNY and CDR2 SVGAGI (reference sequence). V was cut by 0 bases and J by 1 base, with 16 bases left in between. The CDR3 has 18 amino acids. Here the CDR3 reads CASSYSNDPRASGNTIYF. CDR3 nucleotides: TGTGCCAGCAGTTACTCTAATGACCCCAGGGCATCTGGAAACACCATATATTTT.

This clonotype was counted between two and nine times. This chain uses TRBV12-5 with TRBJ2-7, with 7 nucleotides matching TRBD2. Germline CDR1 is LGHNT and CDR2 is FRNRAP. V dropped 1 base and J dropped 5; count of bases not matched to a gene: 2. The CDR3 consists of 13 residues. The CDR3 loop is CASGLGAGDEQYF. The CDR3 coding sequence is TGTGCTAGTGGTTTGGGCGCGGGGGACGAGCAGTACTTC.

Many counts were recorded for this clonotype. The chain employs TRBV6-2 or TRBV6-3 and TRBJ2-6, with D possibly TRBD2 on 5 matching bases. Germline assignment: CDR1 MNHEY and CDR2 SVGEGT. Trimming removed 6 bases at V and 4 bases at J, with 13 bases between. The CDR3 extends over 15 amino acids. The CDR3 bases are TGTGCCAGCAGGATTGTGGGAGCAGGGGCCAACGTCCTGACTTTC. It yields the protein CASRIVGAGANVLTF.

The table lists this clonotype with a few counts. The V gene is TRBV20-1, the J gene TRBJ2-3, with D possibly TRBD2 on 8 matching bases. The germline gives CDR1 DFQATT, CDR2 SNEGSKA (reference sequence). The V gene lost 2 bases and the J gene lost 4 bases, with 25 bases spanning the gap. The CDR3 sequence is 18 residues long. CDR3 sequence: CSARTLRGSGSISDTQYF. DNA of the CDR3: TGCAGTGCTAGAACCCTCAGGGGGAGCGGGAGTATCTCAGATACGCAGTATTTT.

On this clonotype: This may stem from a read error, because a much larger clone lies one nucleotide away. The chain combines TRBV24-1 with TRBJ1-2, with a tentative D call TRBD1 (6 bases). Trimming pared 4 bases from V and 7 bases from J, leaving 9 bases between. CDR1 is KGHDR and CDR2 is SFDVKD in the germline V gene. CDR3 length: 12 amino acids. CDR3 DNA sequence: TGTGCCACCAGTGACCGGACAGTTGGCTACACCTTC. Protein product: CATSDRTVGYTF.

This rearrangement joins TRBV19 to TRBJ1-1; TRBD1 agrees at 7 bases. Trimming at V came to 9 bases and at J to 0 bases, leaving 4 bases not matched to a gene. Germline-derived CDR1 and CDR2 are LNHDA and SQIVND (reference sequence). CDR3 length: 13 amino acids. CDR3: CASRDSMNTEAFF. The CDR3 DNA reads TGTGCCAGCCGGGACAGCATGAACACTGAAGCTTTCTTT. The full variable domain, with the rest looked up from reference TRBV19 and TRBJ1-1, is DGGITQSPKYLFRKEGQNVTLSCEQNLNHDAMYWYRQDPGQGLRLIYYSQIVNDFQKGDIAEGYSVSREKKESFPLTVTSAQKNPTAFYLCASRDSMNTEAFFGQGTRLTVV.

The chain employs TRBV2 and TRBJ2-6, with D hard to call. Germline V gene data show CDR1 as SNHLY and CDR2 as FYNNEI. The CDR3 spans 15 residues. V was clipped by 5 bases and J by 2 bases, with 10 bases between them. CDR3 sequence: CASSRAGTGANVLTF. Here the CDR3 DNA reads TGTGCCAGCAGTAGAGCAGGAACTGGGGCCAACGTCCTGACTTTC.

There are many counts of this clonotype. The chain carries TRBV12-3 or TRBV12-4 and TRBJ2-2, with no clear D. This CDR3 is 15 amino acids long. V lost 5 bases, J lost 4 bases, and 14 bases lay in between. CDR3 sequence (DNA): TGTGCCAGCAGTCCCCGACCCGGGTTCACCGGGGAGCTGTTTTTT. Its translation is CASSPRPGFTGELFF.

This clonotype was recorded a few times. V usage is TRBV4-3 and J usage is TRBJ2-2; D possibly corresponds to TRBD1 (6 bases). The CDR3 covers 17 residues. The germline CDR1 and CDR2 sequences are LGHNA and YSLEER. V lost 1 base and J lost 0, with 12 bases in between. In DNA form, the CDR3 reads TGCGCCAGCAGCCAAGCGTTGGGGACACCGAACACCGGGGAGCTGTTTTTT. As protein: CASSQALGTPNTGELFF.

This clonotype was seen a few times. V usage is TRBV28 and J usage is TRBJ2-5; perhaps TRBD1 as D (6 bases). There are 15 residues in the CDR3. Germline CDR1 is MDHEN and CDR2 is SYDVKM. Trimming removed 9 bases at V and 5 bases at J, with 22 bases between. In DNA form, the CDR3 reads TGTGCCAGTACCCCCCGGGGCCAGGGGTGGGAGACCCAGTACTTC. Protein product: CASTPRGQGWETQYF.

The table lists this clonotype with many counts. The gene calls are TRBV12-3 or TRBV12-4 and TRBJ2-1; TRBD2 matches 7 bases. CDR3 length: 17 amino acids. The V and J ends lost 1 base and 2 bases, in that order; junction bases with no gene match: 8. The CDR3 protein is CASSLEIAGPPYNEQFF. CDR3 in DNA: TGTGCCAGCAGTTTAGAGATAGCGGGCCCCCCCTACAATGAGCAGTTCTTC.

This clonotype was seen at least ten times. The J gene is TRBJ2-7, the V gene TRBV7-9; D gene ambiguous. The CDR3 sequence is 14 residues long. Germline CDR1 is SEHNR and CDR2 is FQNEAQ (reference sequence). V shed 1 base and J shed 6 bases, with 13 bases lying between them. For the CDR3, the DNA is TGTGCCAGCAGCTTAGACGGAAATTTCTTCGAGCAGTACTTC. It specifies CASSLDGNFFEQYF. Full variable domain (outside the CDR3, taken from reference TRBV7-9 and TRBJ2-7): DTGVSQNPRHKITKRGQNVTFRCDPISEHNRLYWYRQTLGQGPEFLTYFQNEAQLEKSRLLSDRFSAERPKGSFSTLEIQRTEQGDSAMYLCASSLDGNFFEQYFGPGTRLTVT.

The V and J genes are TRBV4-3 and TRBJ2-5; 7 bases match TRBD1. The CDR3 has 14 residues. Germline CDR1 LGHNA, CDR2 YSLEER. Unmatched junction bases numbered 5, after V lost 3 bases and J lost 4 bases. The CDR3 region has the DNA TGCGCCAGCAGCCAGTACAGGGGAAGAGAGACCCAGTACTTC. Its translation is CASSQYRGRETQYF.

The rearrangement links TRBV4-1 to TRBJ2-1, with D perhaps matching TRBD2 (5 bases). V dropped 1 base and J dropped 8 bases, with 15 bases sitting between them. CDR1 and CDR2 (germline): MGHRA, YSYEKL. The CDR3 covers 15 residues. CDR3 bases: TGCGCCAGCAGCCAAGGGTTTACGATGGGAGATGAGCAGTTCTTC. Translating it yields CASSQGFTMGDEQFF.

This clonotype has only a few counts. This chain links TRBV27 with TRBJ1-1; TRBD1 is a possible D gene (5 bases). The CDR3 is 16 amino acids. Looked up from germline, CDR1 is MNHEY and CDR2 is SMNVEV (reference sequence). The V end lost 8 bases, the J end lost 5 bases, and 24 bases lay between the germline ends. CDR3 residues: CASDSLGAQTRTEAFF. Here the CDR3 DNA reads TGTGCCAGCGATAGCCTCGGGGCACAAACTCGGACTGAAGCTTTCTTT.

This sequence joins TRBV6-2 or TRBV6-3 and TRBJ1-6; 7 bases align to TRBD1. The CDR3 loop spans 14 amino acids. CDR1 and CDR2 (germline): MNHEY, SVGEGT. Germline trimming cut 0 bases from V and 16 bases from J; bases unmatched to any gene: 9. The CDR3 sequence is CASSYSRTGISLHF. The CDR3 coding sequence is TGTGCCAGCAGTTACTCGCGGACAGGTATTTCGCTCCACTTT.

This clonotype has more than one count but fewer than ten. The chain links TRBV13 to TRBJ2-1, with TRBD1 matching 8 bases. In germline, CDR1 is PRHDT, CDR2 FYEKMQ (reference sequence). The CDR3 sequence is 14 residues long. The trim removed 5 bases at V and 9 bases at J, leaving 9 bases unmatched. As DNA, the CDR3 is TGTGCCAGCAGCCCCCGGACAGGGTGGCGTGAGCAGTTCTTC. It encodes CASSPRTGWREQFF.

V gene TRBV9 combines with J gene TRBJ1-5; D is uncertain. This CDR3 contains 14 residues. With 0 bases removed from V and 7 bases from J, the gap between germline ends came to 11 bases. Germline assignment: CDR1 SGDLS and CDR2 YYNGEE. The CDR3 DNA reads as TGTGCCAGCAGCGTAGCGGGGTCAGGACAGCCCCAGCATTTT. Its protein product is CASSVAGSGQPQHF.

As DNA, the CDR3 is TGCAGCGTTCGTATGGGGGGCGTGGGTCAGCCCCAGCATTTT. The encoded protein is CSVRMGGVGQPQHF. This chain uses TRBV29-1 with TRBJ1-5; D possibly corresponds to TRBD1 (6 bases). The CDR3 has 14 residues. Germline V gives CDR1 SQVTM, CDR2 ANQGSEA. V gave up 5 bases and J gave up 6 bases, with 17 bases separating them. Full variable domain (missing parts from reference TRBV29-1 and TRBJ1-5): SAVISQKPSRDICQRGTSLTIQCQVDSQVTMMFWYRQQPGQSLTLIATANQGSEATYESGFVIDKFPISRPNLTFSTLTVSNMSPEDSSIYLCSVRMGGVGQPQHFGDGTRLSIL.

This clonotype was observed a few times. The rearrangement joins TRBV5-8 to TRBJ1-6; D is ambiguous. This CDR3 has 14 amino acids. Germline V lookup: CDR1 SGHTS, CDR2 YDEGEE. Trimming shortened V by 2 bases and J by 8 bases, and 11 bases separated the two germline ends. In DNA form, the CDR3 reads TGTGCCAGCAGCTTTGCGGGGTCTTATTCACCCCTCCACTTT. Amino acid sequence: CASSFAGSYSPLHF.

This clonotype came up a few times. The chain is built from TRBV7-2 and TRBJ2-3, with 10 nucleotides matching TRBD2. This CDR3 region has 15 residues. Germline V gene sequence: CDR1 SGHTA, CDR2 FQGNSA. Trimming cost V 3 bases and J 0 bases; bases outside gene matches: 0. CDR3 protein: CASSFSGGSTDTQYF. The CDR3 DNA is TGTGCCAGCAGCTTTAGCGGGGGGAGCACAGATACGCAGTATTTT.

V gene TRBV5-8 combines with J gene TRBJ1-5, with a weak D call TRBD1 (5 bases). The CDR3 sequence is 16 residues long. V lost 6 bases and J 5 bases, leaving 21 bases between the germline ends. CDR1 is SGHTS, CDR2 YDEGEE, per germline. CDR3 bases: TGTGCCAGCATCCTAGTCCCGGGGCGGGTGGATCAGCCCCAGCATTTT. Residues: CASILVPGRVDQPQHF.

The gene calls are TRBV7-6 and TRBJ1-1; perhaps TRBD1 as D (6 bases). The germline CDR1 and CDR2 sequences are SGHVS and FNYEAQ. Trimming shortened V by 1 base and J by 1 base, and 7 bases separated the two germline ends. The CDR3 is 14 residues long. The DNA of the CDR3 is TGTGCCAGCAGCTTAGTCAGGGGGAACACTGAAGCTTTCTTT. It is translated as CASSLVRGNTEAFF.

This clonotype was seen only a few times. CDR3 loop: CASSEYSYEQYF. CDR3 DNA sequence: TGTGCCAGCAGTGAATACTCCTACGAGCAGTACTTC. The chain is built from TRBV2 and TRBJ2-7, with D hard to call. The CDR3 spans 12 residues. Deletions cut 2 bases from V and 0 bases from J, with 2 bases between. CDR1 SNHLY and CDR2 FYNNEI come from the germline V gene.

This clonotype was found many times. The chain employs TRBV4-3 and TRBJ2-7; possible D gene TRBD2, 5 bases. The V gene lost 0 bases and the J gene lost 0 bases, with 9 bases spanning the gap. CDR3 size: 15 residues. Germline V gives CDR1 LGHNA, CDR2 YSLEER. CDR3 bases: TGCGCCAGCAGCCAAGATAGAGGGAACTCCTACGAGCAGTACTTC. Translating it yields CASSQDRGNSYEQYF.

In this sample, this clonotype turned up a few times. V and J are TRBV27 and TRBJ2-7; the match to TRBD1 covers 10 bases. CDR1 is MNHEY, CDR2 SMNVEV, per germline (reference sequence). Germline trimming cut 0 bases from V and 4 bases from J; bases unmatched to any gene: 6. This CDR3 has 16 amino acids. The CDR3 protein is CASSLSGTGASYEQYF. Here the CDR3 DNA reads TGTGCCAGCAGTTTATCCGGGACAGGGGCCTCGTACGAGCAGTACTTC.